This T cell receptor beta chain is drawn from a study of shared clonotypes between healthy human individuals. Study outcomes and limitations: Naive subsets typically showed greater estimated richness than memory subsets. The low donor count limited represented genetic and exposure-history diversity.

A remark on this clone: Its antigen remains unknown.

Assay runs were performed at deep level. Method: immunoSEQ multiplex PCR; TCRdb's copy keeps in-frame clones and lacks some. Of fewer than 850,000 clones listed, around 72% were seen once; the top ten hold about 2%. The clonotype was recovered from a woman in her 30s in good health. The sample consisted of memory CD4+ T cells sorted from blood. Stated subset: CD45RA-negative fraction.

DNA for the CDR3: TGTGCCAGCAGCGTAGATCTATCGGGGGGCTACACCTTC. Translated, it gives CASSVDLSGGYTF. The chain combines TRBV9 with TRBJ1-2; D is undetermined. Between the trimmed V and J ends, which lost 0 bases and 8 bases, there was a span of 11 bases. This CDR3 has 13 residues. Germline values: CDR1 SGDLS, CDR2 YYNGEE. The whole variable domain, filled in from reference TRBV9 and TRBJ1-2, reads DSGVTQTPKHLITATGQRVTLRCSPRSGDLSVYWYQQSLDQGLQFLIQYYNGEERAKGNILERFSAQQFPDLHSELNLSSLELGDSALYFCASSVDLSGGYTFGSGTRLTVV.